This TCR beta chain is from a study of OX40 agonist ivuxolimab in advanced cancers. TCRdb's copy holds only in-frame clones and misses some; the assay was immunoSEQ multiplex PCR. The sample includes about 66,000 clones, 80% to 90% seen only once; the top ten take approximately 3%. CDR1 and CDR2 from the germline V gene are LNHDA and SQIVND (reference sequence). This CDR3 has 11 residues. With 5 bases removed from V and 2 bases from J, the gap between germline ends came to 3 bases. This clone was counted only a few times. Sequenced material: CD4+ or CD8+ T cells sorted from blood, taken in a trial of the OX40 agonist ivuxolimab. The rearrangement joins TRBV19 to TRBJ1-2; D gene uncertain. This clonotype originated in an adult with an advanced solid tumor such as melanoma, head and neck, liver or kidney cancer. The CDR3 coding sequence is TGTGCCAGTAGTCTGAACTATGGCTACACCTTC. This translates into CASSLNYGYTF.